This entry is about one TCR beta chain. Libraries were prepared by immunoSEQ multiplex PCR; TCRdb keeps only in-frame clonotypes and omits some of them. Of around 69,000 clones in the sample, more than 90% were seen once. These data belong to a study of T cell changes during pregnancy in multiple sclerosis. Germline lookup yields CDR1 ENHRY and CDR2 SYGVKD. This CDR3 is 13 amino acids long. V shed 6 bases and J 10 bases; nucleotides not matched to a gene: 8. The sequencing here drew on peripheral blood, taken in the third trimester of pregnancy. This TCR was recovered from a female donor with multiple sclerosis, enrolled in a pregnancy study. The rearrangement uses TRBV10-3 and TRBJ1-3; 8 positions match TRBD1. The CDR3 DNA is TGTGCCATCAGCACGACAGGGGAAGGGACCATATATTTT. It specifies CAISTTGEGTIYF.